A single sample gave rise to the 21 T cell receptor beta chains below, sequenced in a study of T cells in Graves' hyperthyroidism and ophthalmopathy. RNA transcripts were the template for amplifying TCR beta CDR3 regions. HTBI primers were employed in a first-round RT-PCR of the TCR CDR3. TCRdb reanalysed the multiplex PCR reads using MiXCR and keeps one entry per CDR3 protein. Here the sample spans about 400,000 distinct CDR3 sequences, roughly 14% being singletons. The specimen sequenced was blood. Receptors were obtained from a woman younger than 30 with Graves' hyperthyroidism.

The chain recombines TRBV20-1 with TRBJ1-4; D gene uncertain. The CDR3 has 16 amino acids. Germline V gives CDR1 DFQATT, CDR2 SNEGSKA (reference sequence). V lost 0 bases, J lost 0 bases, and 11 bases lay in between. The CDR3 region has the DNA TGCAGTGCTAGAGATATGGCAGAGGCAACTAATGAAAAACTGTTTTTT. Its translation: CSARDMAEATNEKLFF.

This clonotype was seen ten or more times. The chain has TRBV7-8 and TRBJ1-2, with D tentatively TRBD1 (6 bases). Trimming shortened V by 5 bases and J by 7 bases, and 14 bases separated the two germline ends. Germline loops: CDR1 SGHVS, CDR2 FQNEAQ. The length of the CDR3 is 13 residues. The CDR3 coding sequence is TGTGCCAGCAGCGCGGTGGGGGCCGGTGGCTACACCTTC. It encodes CASSAVGAGGYTF.

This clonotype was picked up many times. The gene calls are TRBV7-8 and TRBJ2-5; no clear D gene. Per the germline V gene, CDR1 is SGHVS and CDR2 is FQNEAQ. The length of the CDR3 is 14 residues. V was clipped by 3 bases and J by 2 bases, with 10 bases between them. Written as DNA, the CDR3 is TGTGCCAGCAGCTTGGGCTTTTCGCAAGAGACCCAGTACTTC. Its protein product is CASSLGFSQETQYF.

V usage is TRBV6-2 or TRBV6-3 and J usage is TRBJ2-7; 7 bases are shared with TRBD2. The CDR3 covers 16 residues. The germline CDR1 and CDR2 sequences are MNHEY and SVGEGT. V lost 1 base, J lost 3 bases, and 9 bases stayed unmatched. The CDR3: CASSYFPGRVDYEQYF. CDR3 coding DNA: TGTGCCAGCAGTTACTTCCCAGGGAGGGTAGACTACGAGCAGTACTTC.

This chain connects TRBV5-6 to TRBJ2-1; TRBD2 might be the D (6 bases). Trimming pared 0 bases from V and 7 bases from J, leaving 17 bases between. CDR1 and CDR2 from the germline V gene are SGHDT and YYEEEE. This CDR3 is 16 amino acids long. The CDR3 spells CASSLVPGLGLNEQFF. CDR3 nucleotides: TGTGCCAGCAGCTTGGTCCCTGGACTTGGACTAAATGAGCAGTTCTTC.

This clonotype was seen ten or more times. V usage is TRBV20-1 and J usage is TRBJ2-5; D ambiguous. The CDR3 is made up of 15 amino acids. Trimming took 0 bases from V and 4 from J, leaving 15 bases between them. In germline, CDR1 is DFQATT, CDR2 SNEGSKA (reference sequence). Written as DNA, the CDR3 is TGCAGTGCTAGAGATATCAGGAATGGGCCAGAGACCCAGTACTTC. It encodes CSARDIRNGPETQYF.

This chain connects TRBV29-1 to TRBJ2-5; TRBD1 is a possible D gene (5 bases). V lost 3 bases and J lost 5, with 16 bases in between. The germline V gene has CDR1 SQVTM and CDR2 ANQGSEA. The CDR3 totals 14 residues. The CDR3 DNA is TGCAGCGTTGAGTACGACAGAGGCTGGGAGACCCAGTACTTC. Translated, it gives CSVEYDRGWETQYF.

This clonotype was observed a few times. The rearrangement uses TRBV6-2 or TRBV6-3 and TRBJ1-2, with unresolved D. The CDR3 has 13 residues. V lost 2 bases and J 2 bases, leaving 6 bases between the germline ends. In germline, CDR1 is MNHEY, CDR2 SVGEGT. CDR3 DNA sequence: TGTGCCAGCAGTTACCGGAAAAACTATGGCTACACCTTC. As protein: CASSYRKNYGYTF.

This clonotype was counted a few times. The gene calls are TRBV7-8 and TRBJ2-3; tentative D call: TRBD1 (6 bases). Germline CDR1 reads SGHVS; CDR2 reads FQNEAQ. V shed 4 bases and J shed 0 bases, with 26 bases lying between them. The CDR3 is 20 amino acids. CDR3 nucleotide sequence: TGTGCCAGCAGCTATCCGGACAGAGAGGGCGGGCGTGCTAGCACAGATACGCAGTATTTT. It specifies CASSYPDREGGRASTDTQYF.

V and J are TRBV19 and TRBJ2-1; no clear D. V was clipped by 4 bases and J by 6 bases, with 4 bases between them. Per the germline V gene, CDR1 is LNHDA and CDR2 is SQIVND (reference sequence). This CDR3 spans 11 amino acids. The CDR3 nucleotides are TGTGCCAGTAGTAACAGCAATGAGCAGTTCTTC. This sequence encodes CASSNSNEQFF.

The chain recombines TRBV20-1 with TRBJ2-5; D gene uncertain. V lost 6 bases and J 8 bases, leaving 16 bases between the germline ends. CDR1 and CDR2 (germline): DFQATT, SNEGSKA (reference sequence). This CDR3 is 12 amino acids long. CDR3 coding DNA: TGCAGTGCCCTAGGACGCGGTGATACCCAGTACTTC. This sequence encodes CSALGRGDTQYF.

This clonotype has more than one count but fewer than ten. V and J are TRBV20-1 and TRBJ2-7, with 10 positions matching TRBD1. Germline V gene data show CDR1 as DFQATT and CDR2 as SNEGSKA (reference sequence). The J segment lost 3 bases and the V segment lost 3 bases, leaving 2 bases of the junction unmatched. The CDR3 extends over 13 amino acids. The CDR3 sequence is CSARGDRGYEQYF. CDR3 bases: TGCAGTGCTAGGGGGGACAGGGGCTACGAGCAGTACTTC.

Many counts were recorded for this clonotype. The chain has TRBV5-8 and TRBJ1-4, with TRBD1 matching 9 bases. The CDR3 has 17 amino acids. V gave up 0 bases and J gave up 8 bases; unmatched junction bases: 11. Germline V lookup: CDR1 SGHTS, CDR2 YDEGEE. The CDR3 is CASSLGFPGQGEEKLFF. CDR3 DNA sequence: TGTGCCAGCAGCTTGGGTTTCCCGGGACAGGGAGAAGAAAAACTGTTTTTT.

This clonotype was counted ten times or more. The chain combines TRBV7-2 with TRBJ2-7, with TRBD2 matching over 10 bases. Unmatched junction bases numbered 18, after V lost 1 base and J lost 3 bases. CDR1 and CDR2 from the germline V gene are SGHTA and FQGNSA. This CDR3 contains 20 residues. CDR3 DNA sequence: TGTGCCAGCAGCTTAGAATGGACCCGGACTAGCGGTTCCTCGCTCTACGAGCAGTACTTC. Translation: CASSLEWTRTSGSSLYEQYF.

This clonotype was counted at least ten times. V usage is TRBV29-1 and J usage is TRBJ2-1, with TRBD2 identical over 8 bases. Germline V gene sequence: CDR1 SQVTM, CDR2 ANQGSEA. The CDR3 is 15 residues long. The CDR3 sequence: CRVAGGSSSYNEQFF. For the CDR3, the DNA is TGCAGGGTGGCGGGGGGCTCTAGCTCCTACAATGAGCAGTTCTTC.

CDR3 sequence reads: CASSEKWGRGINEKLFF. The CDR3, as DNA: TGTGCCAGCAGCGAGAAGTGGGGCAGGGGCATTAATGAAAAACTGTTTTTT. J is TRBJ1-4 and V is TRBV5-8; weak D call: TRBD1 (6 bases). There are 17 residues in the CDR3. CDR1 and CDR2 from the germline V gene are SGHTS and YDEGEE. V was trimmed by 4 bases and J by 4 bases, leaving 20 bases between them.

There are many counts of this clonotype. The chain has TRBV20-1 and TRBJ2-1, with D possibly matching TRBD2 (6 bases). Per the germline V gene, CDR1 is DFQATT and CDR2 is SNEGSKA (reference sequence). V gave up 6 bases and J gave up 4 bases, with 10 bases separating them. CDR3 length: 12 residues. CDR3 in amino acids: CSARGNYNEQFF. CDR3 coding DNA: TGCAGTGCCCGGGGGAATTACAATGAGCAGTTCTTC.

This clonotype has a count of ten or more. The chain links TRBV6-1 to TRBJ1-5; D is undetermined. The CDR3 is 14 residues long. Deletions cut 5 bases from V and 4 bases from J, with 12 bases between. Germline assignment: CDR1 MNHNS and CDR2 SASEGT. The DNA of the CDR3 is TGTGCCAGCAGTCTAGAAGCCAATAATCAGCCCCAGCATTTT. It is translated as CASSLEANNQPQHF.

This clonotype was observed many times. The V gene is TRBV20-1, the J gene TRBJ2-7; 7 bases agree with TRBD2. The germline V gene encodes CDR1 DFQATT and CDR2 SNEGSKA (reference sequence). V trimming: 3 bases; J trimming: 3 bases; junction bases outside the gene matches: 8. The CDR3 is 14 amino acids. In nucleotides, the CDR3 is TGCAGTGCTAGTGGACTAAGCGGGAACTACGAGCAGTACTTC. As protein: CSASGLSGNYEQYF.

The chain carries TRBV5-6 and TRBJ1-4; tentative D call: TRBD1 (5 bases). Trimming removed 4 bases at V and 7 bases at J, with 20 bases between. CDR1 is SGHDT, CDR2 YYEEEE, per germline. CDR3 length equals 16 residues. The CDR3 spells CASSGLAWGKSEKLFF. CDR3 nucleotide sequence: TGTGCCAGCAGCGGATTGGCTTGGGGGAAGAGTGAAAAACTGTTTTTT.

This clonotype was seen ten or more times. CDR3 amino acids: CASSLELDAKLFF. DNA for the CDR3: TGTGCCAGCAGCTTGGAGCTGGATGCAAAACTGTTTTTT. The gene calls are TRBV5-5 and TRBJ1-4, with D unclear. CDR1 and CDR2 (germline): SGHKS, YYEKEE (reference sequence). V was shortened by 0 bases and J by 10 bases, with 10 bases between the two germline ends. CDR3 length: 13 amino acids. Based on the CDR3 plus reference TRBV5-5 and TRBJ1-4, the full variable domain is DAGVTQSPTHLIKTRGQQVTLRCSPISGHKSVSWYQQVLGQGPQFIFQYYEKEERGRGNFPDRFSARQFPNYSSELNVNALLLGDSALYLCASSLELDAKLFFGSGTQLSVL.